This T cell receptor (beta chain) was recovered during a study of T cell repertoires in cytomegalovirus infection. For the study at large: HLA-B-restricted CMV epitopes that are well studied, plus recently identified HLA-C-restricted ones, were used by the study. CMV infection together with matching HLA type was indicated by public TCR beta signatures.

TCRdb itself ran the reads through MiXCR, one entry per CDR3 protein. This sample has approximately 1,000,000 distinct CDR3 sequences, with around 29% found just once. Overall study results and limits: Clonotype analysis showed dominance of the ex vivo response by HLA-C-restricted CMV-specific TCR beta clonotypes. Totalled public TCR beta family frequency picked out people who carried CMV plus the relevant HLA.

With 2 bases removed from V and 4 bases from J, the gap between germline ends came to 15 bases. The CDR3 has 16 amino acids. Germline V gives CDR1 MNHEY, CDR2 SVGEGT. Points on this clonotype: Its antigen remains unknown.

The receptor comes from a human donor in good health (CMV status not recorded). Some clones in this sample may be carry-over from other donors' samples. V usage is TRBV6-2 or TRBV6-3 and J usage is TRBJ2-1; a possible D gene is TRBD2 (6 bases). Specimen: cultured CD8+ T cells from PBMCs, collected from culture after CMV antigen stimulation. The chain's CDR3 is CASSYQPSGWYNEQFF. CDR3 DNA: TGTGCCAGCAGTTACCAGCCCAGCGGGTGGTACAATGAGCAGTTCTTC.